This T cell receptor (beta chain) was retrieved from a study of CD8+ T cells in alopecia areata. For the study at large: Treated individuals took tofacitinib by mouth, 5 to 10 mg twice daily. Treatment with tofacitinib (6 to 18 months) was followed by 6 months off drug.

Study-level results: Compared with mice, patients displayed less clear TCR sharing, possibly for HLA-related reasons.

In its sample, this clone was seen a few times. Its antigen is unknown. It was cDNA, reverse transcribed from extracted RNA, that served as the sequencing template. The protocol was immunoSEQ multiplex PCR, while the TCRdb copy is restricted to in-frame clones and leaves out a portion. Found here are 7,500 to 8,000 clones, roughly 69% of them singletons; the top ten hold 11% to 15%. The CDR3 sequence is 13 residues long. The V end lost 6 bases, the J end lost 5 bases, and 13 bases lay between the germline ends. Per germline, CDR1 MNHEY and CDR2 SVGAGI. Peripheral blood and lesional scalp punch biopsies were taken from alopecia areata patients.

The receptor comes from a human donor with alopecia areata. The V and J genes are TRBV6-5 and TRBJ1-1; a possible D gene is TRBD1 (6 bases). Sequenced material: skin, taken at week 0. Here the CDR3 reads CASSKQGLTEAFF. The CDR3 DNA reads TGTGCCAGCAGCAAACAGGGCTTGACTGAAGCTTTCTTT.